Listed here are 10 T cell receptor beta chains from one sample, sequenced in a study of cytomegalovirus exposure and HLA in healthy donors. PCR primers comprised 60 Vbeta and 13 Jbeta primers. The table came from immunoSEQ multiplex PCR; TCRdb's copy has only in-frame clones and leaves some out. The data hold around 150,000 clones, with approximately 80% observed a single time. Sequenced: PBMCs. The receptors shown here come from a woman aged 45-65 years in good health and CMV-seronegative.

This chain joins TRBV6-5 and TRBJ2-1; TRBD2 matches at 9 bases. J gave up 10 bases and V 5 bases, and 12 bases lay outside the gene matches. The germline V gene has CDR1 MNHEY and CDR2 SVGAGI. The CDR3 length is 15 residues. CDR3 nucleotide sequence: TGTGCCAGCAGTAGGGGAGCTAGCGGGATATCAGAGCAGTTCTTC. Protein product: CASSRGASGISEQFF.

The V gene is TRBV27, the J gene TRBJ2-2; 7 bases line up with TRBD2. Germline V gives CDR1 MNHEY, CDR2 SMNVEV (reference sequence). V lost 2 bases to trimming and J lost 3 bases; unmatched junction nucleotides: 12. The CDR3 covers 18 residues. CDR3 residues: CASSLRSGIAMDTGELFF. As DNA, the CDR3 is TGTGCCAGCAGTTTAAGGAGCGGGATAGCTATGGACACCGGGGAGCTGTTTTTT.

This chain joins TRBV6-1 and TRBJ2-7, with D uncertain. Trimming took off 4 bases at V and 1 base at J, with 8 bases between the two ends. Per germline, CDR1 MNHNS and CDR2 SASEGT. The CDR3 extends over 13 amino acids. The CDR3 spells CASSAPLSYEQYF. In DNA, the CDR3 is TGTGCCAGCAGTGCCCCCCTTTCCTACGAGCAGTACTTC.

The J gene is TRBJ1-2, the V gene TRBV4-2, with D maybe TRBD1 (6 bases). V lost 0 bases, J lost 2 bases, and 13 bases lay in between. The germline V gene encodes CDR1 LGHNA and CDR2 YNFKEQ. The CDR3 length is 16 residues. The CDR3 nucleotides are TGTGCCAGCAGCCAAGACCGGGCAGGGGCAAACTATGGCTACACCTTC. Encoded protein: CASSQDRAGANYGYTF.

CDR3 in amino acids: CASSNAGREGEQFF. Written as DNA, the CDR3 is TGTGCCAGCAGTAACGCCGGGCGGGAGGGTGAGCAGTTCTTC. The chain is built from TRBV9 and TRBJ2-1; TRBD2 aligns across 9 bases. With 5 bases clipped from V and 9 bases from J, the junction kept 9 bases outside the gene matches. Germline CDR1 reads SGDLS; CDR2 reads YYNGEE. There are 14 residues in the CDR3.

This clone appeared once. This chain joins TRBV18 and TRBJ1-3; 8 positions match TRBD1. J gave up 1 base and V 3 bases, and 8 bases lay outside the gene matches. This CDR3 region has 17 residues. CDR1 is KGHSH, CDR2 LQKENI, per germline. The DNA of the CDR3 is TGTGCCAGCTCACCCTCCGGACAGGGTCTTTCTGGAAACACCATATATTTT. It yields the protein CASSPSGQGLSGNTIYF.

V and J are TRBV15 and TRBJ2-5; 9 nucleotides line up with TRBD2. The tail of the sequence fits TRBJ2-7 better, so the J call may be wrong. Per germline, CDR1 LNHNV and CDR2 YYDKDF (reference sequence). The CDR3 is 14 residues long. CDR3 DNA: TGTGCCACCAGCAGGGGGACTAGCAGCTCCGAGCAGTACTTC. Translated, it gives CATSRGTSSSEQYF.

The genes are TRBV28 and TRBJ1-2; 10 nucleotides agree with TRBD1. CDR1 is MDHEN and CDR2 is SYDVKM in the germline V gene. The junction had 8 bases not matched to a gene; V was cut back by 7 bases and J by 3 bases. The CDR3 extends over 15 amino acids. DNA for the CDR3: TGTGCCAGCACCATGTTGGACAGGGGGGACTATGGCTACACCTTC. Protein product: CASTMLDRGDYGYTF.

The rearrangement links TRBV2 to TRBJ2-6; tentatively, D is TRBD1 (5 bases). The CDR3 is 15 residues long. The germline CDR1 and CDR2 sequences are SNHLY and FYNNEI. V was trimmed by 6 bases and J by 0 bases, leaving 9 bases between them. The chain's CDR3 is CASRRQSSGANVLTF. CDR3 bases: TGTGCCAGCAGAAGACAGAGCTCTGGGGCCAACGTCCTGACTTTC. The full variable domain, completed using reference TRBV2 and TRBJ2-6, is EPEVTQTPSHQVTQMGQEVILRCVPISNHLYFYWYRQILGQKVEFLVSFYNNEISEKSEIFDDQFSVERPDGSNFTLKIRSTKLEDSAMYFCASRRQSSGANVLTFGAGSRLTVL.

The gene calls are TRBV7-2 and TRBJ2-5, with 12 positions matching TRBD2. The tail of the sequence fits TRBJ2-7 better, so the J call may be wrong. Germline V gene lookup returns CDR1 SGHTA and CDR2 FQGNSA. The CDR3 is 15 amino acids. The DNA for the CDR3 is TGTGCCAGCAGCCCCCGACTAGCGGGGGCCTACGAGCAGTACTTC. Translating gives CASSPRLAGAYEQYF.